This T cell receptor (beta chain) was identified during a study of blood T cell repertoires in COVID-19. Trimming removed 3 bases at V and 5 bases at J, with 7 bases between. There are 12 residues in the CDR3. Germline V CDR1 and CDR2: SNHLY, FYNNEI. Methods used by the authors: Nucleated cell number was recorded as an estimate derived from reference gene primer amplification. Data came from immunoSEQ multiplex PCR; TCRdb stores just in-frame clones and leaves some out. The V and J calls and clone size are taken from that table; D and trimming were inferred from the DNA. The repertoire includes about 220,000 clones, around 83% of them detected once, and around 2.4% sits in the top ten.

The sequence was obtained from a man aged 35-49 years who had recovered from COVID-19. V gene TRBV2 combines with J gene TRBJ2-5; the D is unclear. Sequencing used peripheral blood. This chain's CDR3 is CASSDTVETQYF. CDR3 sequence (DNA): TGTGCCAGCAGTGATACGGTGGAGACCCAGTACTTC.